This T cell receptor beta chain was retrieved from a study of blood T cell repertoires in COVID-19 (dated by TCRdb to the early 2020s). Regarding the research as a whole: Samples from collaborators originated in the United States, Italy and Spain and spanned both the acute and convalescent phases of COVID-19. The material from the prospective study consisted of cDNA or gDNA derived from T cells, B-cell-depleted T cells, or PBMCs. The dataset comprised deeply sampled blood TCRbeta repertoires from subjects exposed to, actively infected with, or recovered from COVID-19. A freely available public database, intended as a resource for researchers studying the immune response to SARS-CoV-2, is where the repertoires were released. The samples were drawn from the first 160 participants of the ongoing ImmuneRACE study and from some 1,300 subjects provided by 6 global collaborators. Nearly every sample came with metadata listing a de-identified subject ID, COVID-19 status, age in years and sex. Where available, HLA class I and class II types were obtained from metadata supplied by the sample provider rather than from assay-based typing.

TCRbeta CDR3 regions were amplified from genomic DNA using the immunoSEQ Assay, a bias-controlled multiplex PCR. For the original study's pipeline: Within the assay, amplification of reference gene primers was used to estimate how many nucleated cells each sample contained. To quantify the absolute abundance of each unique TCRbeta CDR3 rearrangement, sequence reads were collapsed and filtered. For each sample, productive Simpson clonality was calculated by taking the square root of Simpson's diversity index across productive rearrangements. The clones in this table, taken by TCRdb from immuneACCESS, are in-frame only. Not every clone is retained; where verified, under half of the shortfall comes from an unresolved V gene, and the cause of the rest is unknown. That table supplies the V and J calls and clone size; D and trimming were determined from the DNA. The sample yields about 59,000 clones; 79% were counted once. Together, the top ten hold roughly 3.2% of the sample.

Notes on this clone: Its antigen specificity is not known. Base qualities were left out, and no much larger clone turns up one base away.

The junction carries 15 bases between V and J, which are trimmed by 4 bases and 8 bases respectively. Taken from the germline V gene, the CDR1 and CDR2 loops are MGHRA and YSYEKL. The CDR3 measures 14 amino acids from cysteine to phenylalanine. The only DNA kept is the CDR3, 42 bases in frame from the first base. Each collaborating institution followed its own protocols to collect whole blood in K2EDTA tubes. For TCRbeta analysis, collaborator samples were shipped as frozen whole blood, as isolated PBMCs, or as DNA extracted from either sample type. General conclusions and limits of the study: Clinical and demographic metadata were provided uncurated, with the amount varying by source and participant.

The rearranged segments are TRBV4-1 and TRBJ2-1, with TRBD1 as a weak D call on 6 bases. The receptor was isolated from a man in his sixties with acute or convalescent COVID-19. The sample was peripheral blood. The CDR3 amino acid sequence is: CASSRGPGRDEQFF. The DNA reads as follows: TGCGCCAGCAGCCGGGGGCCTGGACGTGATGAGCAGTTCTTC.